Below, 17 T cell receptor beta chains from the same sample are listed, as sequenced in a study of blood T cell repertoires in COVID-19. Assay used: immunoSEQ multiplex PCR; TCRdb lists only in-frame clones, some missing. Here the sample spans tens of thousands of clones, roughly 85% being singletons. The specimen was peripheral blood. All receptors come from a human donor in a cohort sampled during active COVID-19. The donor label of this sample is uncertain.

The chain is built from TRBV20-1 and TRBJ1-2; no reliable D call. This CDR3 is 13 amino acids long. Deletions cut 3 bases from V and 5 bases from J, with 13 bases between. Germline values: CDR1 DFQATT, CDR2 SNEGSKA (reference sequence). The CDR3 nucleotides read TGCAGTGCTAGTATCGGGAATCGGTATGGCTACACCTTC. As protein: CSASIGNRYGYTF.

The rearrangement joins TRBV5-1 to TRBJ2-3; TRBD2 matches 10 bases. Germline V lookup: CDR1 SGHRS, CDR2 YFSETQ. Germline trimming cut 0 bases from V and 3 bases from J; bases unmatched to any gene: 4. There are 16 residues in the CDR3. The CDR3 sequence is CASSLVAGGLTDTQYF. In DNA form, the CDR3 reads TGCGCCAGCAGCTTGGTAGCGGGGGGTTTGACAGATACGCAGTATTTT.

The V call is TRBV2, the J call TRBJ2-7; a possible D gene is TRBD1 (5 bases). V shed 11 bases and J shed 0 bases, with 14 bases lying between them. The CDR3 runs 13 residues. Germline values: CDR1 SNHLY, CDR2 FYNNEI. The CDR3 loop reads CAQTALSSYEQYF. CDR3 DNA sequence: TGTGCCCAGACAGCTCTGAGCTCCTACGAGCAGTACTTC.

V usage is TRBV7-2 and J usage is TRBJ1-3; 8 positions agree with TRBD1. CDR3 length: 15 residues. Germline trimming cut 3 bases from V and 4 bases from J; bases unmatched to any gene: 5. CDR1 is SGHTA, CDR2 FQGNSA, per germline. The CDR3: CASSFRQGKGNTIYF. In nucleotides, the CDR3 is TGTGCCAGCAGCTTTCGACAGGGGAAAGGAAACACCATATATTTT.

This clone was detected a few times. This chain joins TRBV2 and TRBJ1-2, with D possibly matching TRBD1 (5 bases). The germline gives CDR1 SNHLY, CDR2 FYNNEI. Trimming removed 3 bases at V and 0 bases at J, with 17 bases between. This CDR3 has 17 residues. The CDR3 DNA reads TGTGCCAGCAGTGACTCGGGCAGGGAATTCTCTAACTATGGCTACACCTTC. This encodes CASSDSGREFSNYGYTF.

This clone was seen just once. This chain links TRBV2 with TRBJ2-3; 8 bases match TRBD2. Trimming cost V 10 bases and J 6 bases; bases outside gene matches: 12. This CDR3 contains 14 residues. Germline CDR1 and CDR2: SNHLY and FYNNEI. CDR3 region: CATRLRGGADTQYF. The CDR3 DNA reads TGTGCCACCAGACTACGGGGGGGTGCGGATACGCAGTATTTT.

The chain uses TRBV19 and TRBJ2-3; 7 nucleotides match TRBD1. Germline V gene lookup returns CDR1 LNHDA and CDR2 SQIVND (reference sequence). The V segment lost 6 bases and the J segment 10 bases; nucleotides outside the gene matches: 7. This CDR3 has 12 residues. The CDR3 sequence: CASRSDRVSQYF. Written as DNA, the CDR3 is TGTGCCAGTAGATCAGACAGGGTTTCGCAGTATTTT.

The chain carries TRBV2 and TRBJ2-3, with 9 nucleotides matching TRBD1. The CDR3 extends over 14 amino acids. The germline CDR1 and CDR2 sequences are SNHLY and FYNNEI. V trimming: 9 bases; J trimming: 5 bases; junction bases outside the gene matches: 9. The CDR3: CASVQGAPLDTQYF. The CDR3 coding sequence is TGTGCCAGTGTACAGGGGGCGCCTTTAGATACGCAGTATTTT.

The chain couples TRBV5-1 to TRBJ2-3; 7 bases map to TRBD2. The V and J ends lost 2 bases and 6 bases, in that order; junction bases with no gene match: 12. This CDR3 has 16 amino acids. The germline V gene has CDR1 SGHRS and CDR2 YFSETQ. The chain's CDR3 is CASSLAVGGREDTQYF. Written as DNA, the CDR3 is TGCGCCAGCAGCTTAGCCGTCGGGGGGAGAGAGGATACGCAGTATTTT.

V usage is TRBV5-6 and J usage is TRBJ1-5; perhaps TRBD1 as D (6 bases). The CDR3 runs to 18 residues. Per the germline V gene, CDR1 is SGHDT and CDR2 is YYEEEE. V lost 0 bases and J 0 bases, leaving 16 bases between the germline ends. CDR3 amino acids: CASSLGGRGTYSNQPQHF. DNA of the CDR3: TGTGCCAGCAGCTTGGGGGGGCGGGGGACCTATAGCAATCAGCCCCAGCATTTT.

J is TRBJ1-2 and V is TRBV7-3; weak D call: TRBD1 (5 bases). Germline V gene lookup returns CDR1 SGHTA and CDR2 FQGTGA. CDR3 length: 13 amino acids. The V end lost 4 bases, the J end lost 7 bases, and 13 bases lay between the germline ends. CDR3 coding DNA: TGTGCCAGCAGCTCGGGGGGTGGTCTTGGCTACACCTTC. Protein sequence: CASSSGGGLGYTF.

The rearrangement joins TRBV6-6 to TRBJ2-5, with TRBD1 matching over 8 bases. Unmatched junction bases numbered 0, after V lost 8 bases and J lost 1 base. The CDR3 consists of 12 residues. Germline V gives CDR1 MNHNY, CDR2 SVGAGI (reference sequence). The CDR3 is CASGQGQETQYF. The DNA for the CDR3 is TGTGCCAGCGGACAGGGCCAAGAGACCCAGTACTTC.

CDR3 DNA: TGTGCCAGCAGCGTAGTGGGCGGGGGGTCTATAAATGAGCAGTTCTTC. Its protein is CASSVVGGGSINEQFF. The chain carries TRBV9 and TRBJ2-1; 8 bases agree with TRBD2. The CDR3 has 16 residues. CDR1 SGDLS and CDR2 YYNGEE come from the germline V gene. V was clipped by 0 bases and J by 7 bases; unmatched bases: 9.

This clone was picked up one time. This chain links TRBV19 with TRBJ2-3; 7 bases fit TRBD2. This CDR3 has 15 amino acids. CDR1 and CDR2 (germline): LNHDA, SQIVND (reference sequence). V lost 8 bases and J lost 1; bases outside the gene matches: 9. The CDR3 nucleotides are TGTGCCAGTTCATCAGGTGGGGGGGGCACAGATACGCAGTATTTT. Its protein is CASSSGGGGTDTQYF. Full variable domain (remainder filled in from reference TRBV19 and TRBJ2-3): DGGITQSPKYLFRKEGQNVTLSCEQNLNHDAMYWYRQDPGQGLRLIYYSQIVNDFQKGDIAEGYSVSREKKESFPLTVTSAQKNPTAFYLCASSSGGGGTDTQYFGPGTRLTVL.

Here the CDR3 reads CASSLYREGRRQPQHF. For the CDR3, the DNA is TGTGCCAGCAGCCTGTACAGGGAAGGGCGAAGGCAGCCCCAGCATTTT. The chain couples TRBV5-6 to TRBJ1-5, with a possible D match to TRBD1 (6 bases). Germline assignment: CDR1 SGHDT and CDR2 YYEEEE. CDR3 length: 16 residues. V was pared by 4 bases and J by 7 bases, with 21 bases between. The variable domain in full, with the rest retrieved from reference TRBV5-6 and TRBJ1-5, is DAGVTQSPTHLIKTRGQQVTLRCSPKSGHDTVSWYQQALGQGPQFIFQYYEEEERQRGNFPDRFSGHQFPNYSSELNVNALLLGDSALYLCASSLYREGRRQPQHFGDGTRLSIL.

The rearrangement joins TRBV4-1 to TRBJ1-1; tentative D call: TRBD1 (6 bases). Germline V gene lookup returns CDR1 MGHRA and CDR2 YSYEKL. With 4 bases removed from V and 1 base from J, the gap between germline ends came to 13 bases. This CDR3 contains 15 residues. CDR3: CASSPPQGRNTEAFF. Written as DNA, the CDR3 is TGCGCCAGCAGCCCTCCCCAGGGGCGGAACACTGAAGCTTTCTTT.

The CDR3 DNA follows: TGTGCCAGCAGCTCCCCCATGAGCGGGGAGCTGTTTTTT. This translates into CASSSPMSGELFF. The chain has TRBV9 and TRBJ2-2; D is unresolved. The V end was cut by 4 bases, the J end by 7 bases, with 11 bases between. This CDR3 has 13 amino acids. Germline V gives CDR1 SGDLS, CDR2 YYNGEE.